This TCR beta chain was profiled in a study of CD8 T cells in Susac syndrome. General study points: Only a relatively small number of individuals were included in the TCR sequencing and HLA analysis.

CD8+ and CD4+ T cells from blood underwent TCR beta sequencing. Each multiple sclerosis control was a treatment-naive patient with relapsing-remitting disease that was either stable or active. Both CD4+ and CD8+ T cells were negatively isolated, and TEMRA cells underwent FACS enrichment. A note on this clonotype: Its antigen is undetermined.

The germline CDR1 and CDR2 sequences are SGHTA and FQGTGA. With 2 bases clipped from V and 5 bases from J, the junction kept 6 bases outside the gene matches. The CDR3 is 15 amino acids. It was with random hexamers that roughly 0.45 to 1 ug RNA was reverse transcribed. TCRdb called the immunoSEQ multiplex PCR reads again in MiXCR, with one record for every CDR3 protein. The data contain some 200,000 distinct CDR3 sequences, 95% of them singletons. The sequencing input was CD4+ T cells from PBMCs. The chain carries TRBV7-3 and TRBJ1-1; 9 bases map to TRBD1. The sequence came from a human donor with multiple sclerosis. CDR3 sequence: CASSLVQGALTEAFF. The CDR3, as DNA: TGTGCCAGCAGCTTAGTACAGGGGGCGTTGACTGAAGCTTTCTTT.